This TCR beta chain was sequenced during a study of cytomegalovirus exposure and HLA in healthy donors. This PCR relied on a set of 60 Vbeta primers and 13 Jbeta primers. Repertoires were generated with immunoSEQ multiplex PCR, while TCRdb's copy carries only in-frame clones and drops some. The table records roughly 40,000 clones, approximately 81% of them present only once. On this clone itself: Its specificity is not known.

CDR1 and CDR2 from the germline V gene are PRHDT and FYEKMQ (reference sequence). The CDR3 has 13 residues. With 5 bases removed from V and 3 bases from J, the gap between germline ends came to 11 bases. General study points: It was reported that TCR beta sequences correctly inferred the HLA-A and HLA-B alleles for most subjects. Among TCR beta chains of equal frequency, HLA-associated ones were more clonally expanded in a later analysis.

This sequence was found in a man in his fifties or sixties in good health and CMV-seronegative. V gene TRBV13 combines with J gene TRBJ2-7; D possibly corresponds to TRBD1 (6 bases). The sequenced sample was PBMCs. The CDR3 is CASSPFRGYEQYF. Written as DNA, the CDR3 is TGTGCCAGCAGCCCCTTCAGGGGCTACGAGCAGTACTTC.